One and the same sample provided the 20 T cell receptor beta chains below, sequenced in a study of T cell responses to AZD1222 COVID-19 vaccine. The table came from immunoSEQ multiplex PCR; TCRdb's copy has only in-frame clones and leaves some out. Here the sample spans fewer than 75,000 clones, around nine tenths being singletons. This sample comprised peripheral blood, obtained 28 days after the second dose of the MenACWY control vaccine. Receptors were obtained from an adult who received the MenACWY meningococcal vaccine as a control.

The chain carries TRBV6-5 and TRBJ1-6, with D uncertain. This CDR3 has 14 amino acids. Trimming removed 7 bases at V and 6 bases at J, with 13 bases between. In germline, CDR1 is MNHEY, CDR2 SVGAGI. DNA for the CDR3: TGTGCCAGCACTCCGTTGCAGTTTAATTCACCCCTCCACTTT. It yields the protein CASTPLQFNSPLHF.

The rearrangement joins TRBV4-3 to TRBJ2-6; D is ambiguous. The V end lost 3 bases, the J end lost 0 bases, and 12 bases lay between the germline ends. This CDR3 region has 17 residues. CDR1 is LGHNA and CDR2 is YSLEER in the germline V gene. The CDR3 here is CASSQTASSSGANVLTF. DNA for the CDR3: TGCGCCAGCAGCCAGACCGCCTCGAGCTCTGGGGCCAACGTCCTGACTTTC.

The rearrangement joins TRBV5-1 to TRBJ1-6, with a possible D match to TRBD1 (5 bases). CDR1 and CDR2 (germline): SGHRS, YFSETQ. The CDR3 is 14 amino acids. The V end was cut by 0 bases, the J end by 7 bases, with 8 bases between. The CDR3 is CASSLDRGNSPLHF. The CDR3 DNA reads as TGCGCCAGCAGCTTGGATAGGGGAAATTCACCCCTCCACTTT.

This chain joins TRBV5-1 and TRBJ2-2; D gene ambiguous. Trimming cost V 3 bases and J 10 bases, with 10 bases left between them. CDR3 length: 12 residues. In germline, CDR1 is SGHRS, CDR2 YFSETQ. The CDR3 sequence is CASSSPSSELFF. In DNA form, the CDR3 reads TGCGCCAGCAGCTCCCCTTCGTCGGAGCTGTTTTTT.

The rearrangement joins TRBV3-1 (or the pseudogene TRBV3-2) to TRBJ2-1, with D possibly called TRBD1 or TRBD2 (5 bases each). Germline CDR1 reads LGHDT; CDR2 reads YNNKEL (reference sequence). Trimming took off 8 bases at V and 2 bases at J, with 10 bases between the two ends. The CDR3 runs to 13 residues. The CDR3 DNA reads TGTGCCAGCGCCCCGGGACCCTACAATGAGCAGTTCTTC. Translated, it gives CASAPGPYNEQFF.

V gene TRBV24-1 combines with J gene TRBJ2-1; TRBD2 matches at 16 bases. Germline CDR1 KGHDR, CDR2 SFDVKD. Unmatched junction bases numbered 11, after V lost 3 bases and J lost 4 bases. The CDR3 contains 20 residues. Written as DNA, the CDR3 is TGTGCCACCAGTGATCCTACGGGACTAGCGGGAGGGGGAGGATACAATGAGCAGTTCTTC. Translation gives CATSDPTGLAGGGGYNEQFF.

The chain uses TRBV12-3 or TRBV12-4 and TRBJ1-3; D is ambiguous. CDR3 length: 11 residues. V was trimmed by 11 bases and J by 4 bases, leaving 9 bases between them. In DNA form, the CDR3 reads TGTGCCTCCCGGACGGGAAACACCATATATTTT. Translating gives CASRTGNTIYF.

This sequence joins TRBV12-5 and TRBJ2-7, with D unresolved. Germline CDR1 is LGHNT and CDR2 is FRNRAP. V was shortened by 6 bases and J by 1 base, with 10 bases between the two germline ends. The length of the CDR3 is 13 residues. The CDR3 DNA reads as TGTGCTAGTGGCCGAGGAGAATCCTACGAGCAGTACTTC. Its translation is CASGRGESYEQYF.

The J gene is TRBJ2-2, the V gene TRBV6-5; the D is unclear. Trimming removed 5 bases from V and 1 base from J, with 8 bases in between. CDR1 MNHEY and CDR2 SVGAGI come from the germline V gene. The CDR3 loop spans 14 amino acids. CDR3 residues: CASSRGRNTGELFF. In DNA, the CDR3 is TGTGCCAGCAGTCGAGGACGGAACACCGGGGAGCTGTTTTTT.

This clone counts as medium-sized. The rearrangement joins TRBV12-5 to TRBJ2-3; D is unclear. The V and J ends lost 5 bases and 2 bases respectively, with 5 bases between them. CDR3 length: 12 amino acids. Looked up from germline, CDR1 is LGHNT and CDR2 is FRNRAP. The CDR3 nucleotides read TGTGCTAGTGGTCGATTCACAGATACGCAGTATTTT. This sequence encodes CASGRFTDTQYF. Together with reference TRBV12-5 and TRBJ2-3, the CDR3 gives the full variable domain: DARVTQTPRHKVTEMGQEVTMRCQPILGHNTVFWYRQTMMQGLELLAYFRNRAPLDDSGMPKDRFSAEMPDATLATLKIQPSEPRDSAVYFCASGRFTDTQYFGPGTRLTVL.

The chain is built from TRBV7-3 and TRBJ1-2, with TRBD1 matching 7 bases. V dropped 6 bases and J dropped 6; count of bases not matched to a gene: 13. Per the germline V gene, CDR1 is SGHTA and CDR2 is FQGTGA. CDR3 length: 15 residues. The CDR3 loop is CASRNGLGTENGYTF. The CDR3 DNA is TGTGCCAGCAGGAACGGACTTGGGACAGAGAATGGCTACACCTTC.

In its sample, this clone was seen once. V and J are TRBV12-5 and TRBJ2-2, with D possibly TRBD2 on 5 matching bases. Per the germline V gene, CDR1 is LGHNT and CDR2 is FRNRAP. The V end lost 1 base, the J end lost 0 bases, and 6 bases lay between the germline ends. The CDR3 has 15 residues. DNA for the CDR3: TGTGCTAGTGGTTTGGCGGGATCGAACACCGGGGAGCTGTTTTTT. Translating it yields CASGLAGSNTGELFF.

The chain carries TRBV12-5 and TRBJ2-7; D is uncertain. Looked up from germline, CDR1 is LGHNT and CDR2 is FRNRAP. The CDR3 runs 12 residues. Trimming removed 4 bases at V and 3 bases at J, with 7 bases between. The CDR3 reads CASGYDNYEQYF. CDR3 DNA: TGTGCTAGTGGTTACGACAACTACGAGCAGTACTTC.

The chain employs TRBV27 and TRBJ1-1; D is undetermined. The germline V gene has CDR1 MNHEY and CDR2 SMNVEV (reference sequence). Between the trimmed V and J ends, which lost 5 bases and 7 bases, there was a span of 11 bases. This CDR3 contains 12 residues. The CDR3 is CASSLNGIEAFF. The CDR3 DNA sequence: TGTGCCAGCAGTCTCAACGGGATTGAAGCTTTCTTT.

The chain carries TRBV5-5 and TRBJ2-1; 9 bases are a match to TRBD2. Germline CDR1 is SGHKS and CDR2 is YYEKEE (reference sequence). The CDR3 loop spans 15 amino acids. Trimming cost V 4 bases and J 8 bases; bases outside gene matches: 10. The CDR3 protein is CASSREASGIYEQFF. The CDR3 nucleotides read TGTGCCAGCAGCCGGGAAGCTAGCGGGATTTATGAGCAGTTCTTC.

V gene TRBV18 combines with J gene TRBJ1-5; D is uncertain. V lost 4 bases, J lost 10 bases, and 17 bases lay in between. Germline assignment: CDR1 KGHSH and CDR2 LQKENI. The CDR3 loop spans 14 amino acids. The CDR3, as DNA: TGTGCCAGCTCACAATCCACTACAGTAGGACCCCAGCATTTT. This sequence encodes CASSQSTTVGPQHF.

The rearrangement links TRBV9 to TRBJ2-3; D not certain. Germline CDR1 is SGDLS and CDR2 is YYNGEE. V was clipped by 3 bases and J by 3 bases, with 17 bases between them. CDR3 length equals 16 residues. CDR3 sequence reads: CASSALRVATTDTQYF. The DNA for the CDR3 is TGTGCCAGCAGCGCCTTACGTGTGGCTACGACAGATACGCAGTATTTT. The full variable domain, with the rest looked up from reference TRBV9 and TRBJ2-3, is DSGVTQTPKHLITATGQRVTLRCSPRSGDLSVYWYQQSLDQGLQFLIQYYNGEERAKGNILERFSAQQFPDLHSELNLSSLELGDSALYFCASSALRVATTDTQYFGPGTRLTVL.

CDR3 loop: CASSLNTGGSGEKLFF. CDR3 sequence (DNA): TGCGCCAGCAGCTTGAATACCGGGGGGTCGGGTGAAAAACTGTTTTTT. This rearrangement joins TRBV5-1 to TRBJ1-4; a weak D match, TRBD1 (5 bases). Germline lookup yields CDR1 SGHRS and CDR2 YFSETQ. Deletions cut 1 base from V and 7 bases from J, with 17 bases between. CDR3 length: 16 residues.

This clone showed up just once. The CDR3, as DNA: TGTGCCAGTACCCTGGCACGGGGGGTGAGCGGTCAGCCCCAGCATTTT. Its protein product is CASTLARGVSGQPQHF. The chain combines TRBV19 with TRBJ1-5; weak D call: TRBD1 (5 bases). The CDR3 has 16 amino acids. Trimming removed 7 bases at V and 6 bases at J, with 22 bases between. CDR1 and CDR2 from the germline V gene are LNHDA and SQIVND (reference sequence). The complete variable domain, with remaining parts taken from reference TRBV19 and TRBJ1-5, reads DGGITQSPKYLFRKEGQNVTLSCEQNLNHDAMYWYRQDPGQGLRLIYYSQIVNDFQKGDIAEGYSVSREKKESFPLTVTSAQKNPTAFYLCASTLARGVSGQPQHFGDGTRLSIL.

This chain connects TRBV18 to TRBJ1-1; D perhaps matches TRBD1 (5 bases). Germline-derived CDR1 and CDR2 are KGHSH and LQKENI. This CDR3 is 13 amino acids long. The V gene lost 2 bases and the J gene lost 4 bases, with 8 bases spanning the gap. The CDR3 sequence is CASSPNGATEAFF. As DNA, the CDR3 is TGTGCCAGCTCACCAAACGGGGCCACTGAAGCTTTCTTT.